The TCR beta chain described here comes from a study of T cells after yellow fever vaccination (dated by TCRdb to the late 2010s). Describing the broader study: The SMART-Seq v4 Ultra Low Input RNA kit was used to prepare libraries from fractions with low cell numbers. To track T-cell clones before and after primary and booster YFV17D yellow fever vaccination, bulk TCR alpha and beta repertoires were sequenced longitudinally. Two healthy male donors, one aged 18 to 29 and one aged 30 to 40 years, were included in the cohort. Blood was drawn at multiple timepoints before and after primary and secondary immunization, with bulk PBMC replicates and cell subsets isolated. General study outcomes and caveats: The secondary T-cell response was found to be weaker but faster than the primary response, with a peak reached on day 5 rather than on day 15. Computational filtering was required because FACS-sorted repertoires could contain abundant contaminating clonotypes from the bulk population. A small share of clonotypes occurred in both CD4 and CD8 compartments, likely arising from convergent recombination. Only a couple of donors were included in the study, so the extent to which the findings can be generalized is limited. After the booster, most of the clones that had expanded following primary vaccination were detected again (roughly 96% of CD4 and 88% of CD8), which suggests that memory was broadly maintained.

Explained via the paper, the treatment or condition label denotes: live attenuated yellow fever vaccine strain. Two biological replicates of bulk PBMCs were collected at each blood-draw timepoint. PBMCs were isolated from peripheral blood using a standard Ficoll-Paque protocol. TriZol was used to extract RNA from bulk PBMCs, from CD4 and CD8 fractions, and from dextramer-positive and dextramer-negative fractions. Its CDR3 holds 14 amino acids, cysteine through phenylalanine. Only the CDR3 portion is preserved as DNA: 42 bases, with reading frame beginning at the first base. Via the germline V gene, CDR1 is SGHAT and CDR2 FQNNGV. The table lists this clonotype with a few counts. The clone's antigen remains unknown. Sequence at one end of the junction differs from germline and may be a read error. Synthesis of TCR cDNA relied on 5'RACE template switching, a step that introduced a universal primer site along with unique molecular identifiers. Priming for cDNA synthesis came from both the TCR alpha and TCR beta constant segments. Two PCR steps were used to amplify libraries, with sample barcodes and sequencing adapters being added in the second step. Sequencing of the libraries was done on either Illumina HiSeq 2500 (2x100 bp) or NovaSeq (2x150 bp). In the paper's pipeline: MIGEC was used to demultiplex reads and collapse the reads into UMI consensus sequences, and MiXCR was used for V(D)J alignment. Using edgeR on replicate PBMC samples, clonotypes were called vaccine-responding if FDR was below 0.01 and the log2 fold change was above 5 up to day 15. Bulk clonotypes were assigned CD4 or CD8 identity according to which sequenced CD4 or CD8 repertoire held them at higher abundance. TCRdb ran its own pipeline on the public reads, namely fastp trimming at Q25 and MiXCR clone calling, and kept in-frame beta chains. Rows matching on CDR3 protein sequence are summarized as one entry with the most common DNA and genes. It is TCRdb's table, rather than the study itself, that gives the V and J calls and clone size. The sample table holds about 370,000 distinct CDR3 sequences, of which 11% were seen once. Of the sample, less than 20% is held by the ten largest clones.

The input for sequencing was PBMCs, taken on the day of the first yellow fever vaccination. The chain links TRBV11-2 with TRBJ2-5; the junction holds 9 bases that match TRBD1. The receptor was derived from a young man who received the YFV17D yellow fever vaccine. The sequenced DNA is TGTGCCAGCAGCATAGACAGGGGGTCAGAGACCCAGTACTTC. It codes for CASSIDRGSETQYF.